This entry concerns a single TCR beta chain. Its antigen is not identified. The source of the sample is a study of multiple sclerosis patients with progressive multifocal leukoencephalopathy. Time point given: time of PML onset. PML in natalizumab-treated patients developed after between about 16 and 56 months of natalizumab therapy. T3 blood samples were collected at the time of PML onset. Every PCR reaction included synthetic inline CDR3 controls for all V-J pairings. Measured with immunoSEQ multiplex PCR; TCRdb has only the in-frame clones, and not every one. Found here are 31,000 or so clones, roughly 89% of them singletons; the top ten hold about 6.1%. Overall study results and limits: The findings' link to JC virus versus immunocompromise remained uncertain.

This CDR3 contains 15 residues. CDR1 is SGHNT and CDR2 is YENEEA in the germline V gene. V dropped 4 bases and J dropped 0 bases, with 11 bases sitting between them. The TCR was taken from a woman between 40 and 50 years old with progressive multifocal leukoencephalopathy. Specimen: PBMCs, collected from a patient treated with natalizumab. This chain connects TRBV11-3 to TRBJ2-3, with D perhaps being TRBD1 or TRBD2 (5 bases each). The DNA of the CDR3 is TGTGCCAGCAGCTCCCGGGGCGGCAGCACAGATACGCAGTATTTT. It yields the protein CASSSRGGSTDTQYF.